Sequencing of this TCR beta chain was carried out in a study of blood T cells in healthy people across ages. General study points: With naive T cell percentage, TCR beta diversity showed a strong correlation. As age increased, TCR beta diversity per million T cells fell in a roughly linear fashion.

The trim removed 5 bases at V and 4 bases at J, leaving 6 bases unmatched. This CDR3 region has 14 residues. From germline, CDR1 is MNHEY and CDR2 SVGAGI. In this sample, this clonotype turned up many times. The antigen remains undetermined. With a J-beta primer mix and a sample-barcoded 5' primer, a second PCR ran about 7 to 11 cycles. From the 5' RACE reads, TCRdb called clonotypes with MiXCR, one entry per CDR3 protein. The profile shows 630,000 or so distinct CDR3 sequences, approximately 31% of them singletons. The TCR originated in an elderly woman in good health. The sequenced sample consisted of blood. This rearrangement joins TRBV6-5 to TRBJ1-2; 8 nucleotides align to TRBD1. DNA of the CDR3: TGTGCCAGCAGTAGACCCGGGACAGGCTATGGCTACACCTTC. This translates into CASSRPGTGYGYTF.